Below, 10 T cell receptor beta chains from the same sample are listed, as sequenced in a study of CD8 T cells in Susac syndrome. RNA in amounts of roughly 0.5 to 1 ug was reverse transcribed with random hexamers. One entry per CDR3 protein, called by TCRdb with MiXCR from the immunoSEQ multiplex PCR reads. This sample yields 130,000 or so distinct CDR3 sequences, of which 96% are seen a single time; roughly 0.14% belongs to the top ten. Source material: CD4+ T cells from PBMCs. These receptors all stem from a human donor with Susac syndrome.

The DNA of the CDR3 is TGCGCCAGCAGGCCGACTAGCGGGAGGCACACAGATACGCAGTATTTT. Translating it yields CASRPTSGRHTDTQYF. The chain links TRBV5-1 to TRBJ2-3; the match to TRBD2 covers 13 bases. This CDR3 has 16 amino acids. Germline V gene data show CDR1 as SGHRS and CDR2 as YFSETQ. V dropped 5 bases and J dropped 2; count of bases not matched to a gene: 5. Complete variable domain (other parts from reference TRBV5-1 and TRBJ2-3): KAGVTQTPRYLIKTRGQQVTLSCSPISGHRSVSWYQQTPGQGLQFLFEYFSETQRNKGNFPGRFSGRQFSNSRSEMNVSTLELGDSALYLCASRPTSGRHTDTQYFGPGTRLTVL.

The V call is TRBV24-1, the J call TRBJ2-4; D is uncertain. The CDR3 is 15 residues long. V was trimmed by 4 bases and J by 6 bases, leaving 15 bases between them. Germline V lookup: CDR1 KGHDR, CDR2 SFDVKD. CDR3 amino acids: CATSDQDGGVNIQYF. DNA for the CDR3: TGTGCCACCAGTGACCAGGACGGTGGGGTAAACATTCAGTACTTC.

The rearrangement uses TRBV4-3 and TRBJ2-7; D uncertain. This CDR3 region has 14 residues. The V end was cut by 0 bases, the J end by 3 bases, with 9 bases between. Germline assignment: CDR1 LGHNA and CDR2 YSLEER. CDR3 DNA sequence: TGCGCCAGCAGCCAAGAAGGCAGCTACTACGAGCAGTACTTC. Amino acids: CASSQEGSYYEQYF.

This chain links TRBV6-1 with TRBJ2-1; D might be TRBD2 (5 bases). Germline V gene data show CDR1 as MNHNS and CDR2 as SASEGT. The germline V and J ends were trimmed by 8 bases and 3 bases, with 11 bases remaining between them. The CDR3 covers 13 residues. CDR3 sequence: CASGLSLYNEQFF. Here the CDR3 DNA reads TGTGCCAGCGGACTCTCACTCTACAATGAGCAGTTCTTC.

This rearrangement joins TRBV6-2 or TRBV6-3 to TRBJ1-5, with 7 nucleotides matching TRBD1. V lost 6 bases and J lost 5; bases outside the gene matches: 10. Looked up from germline, CDR1 is MNHEY and CDR2 is SVGEGT. The CDR3 is 15 amino acids. The CDR3 loop reads CASSRLEGGYQPQHF. The CDR3 nucleotides are TGTGCCAGCAGCCGCCTGGAAGGGGGCTATCAGCCCCAGCATTTT.

This chain joins TRBV19 and TRBJ2-6, with D unclear. V was trimmed by 3 bases and J by 0 bases, leaving 3 bases between them. CDR1 is LNHDA, CDR2 SQIVND, per germline (reference sequence). The CDR3 totals 14 residues. In nucleotides, the CDR3 is TGTGCCAGTAGTATGGTCTCTGGGGCCAACGTCCTGACTTTC. The encoded protein is CASSMVSGANVLTF.

The chain joins TRBV2 to TRBJ2-1, with no clear D. CDR3 length: 12 amino acids. Germline V gene lookup returns CDR1 SNHLY and CDR2 FYNNEI. Trimming left V 5 bases short and J 10 bases short, with 12 bases between. As DNA, the CDR3 is TGTGCCAGCAGTTTCCAGACTCCCGAGCAGTTCTTC. This translates into CASSFQTPEQFF.

Points on this clonotype: Compared with germline, one end of the junction differs, possibly owing to a read error. V usage is TRBV7-7 and J usage is TRBJ2-3; D is possibly TRBD1 (5 bases). The CDR3 spans 13 residues. CDR1 is SSHAT and CDR2 is FNYEAQ in the germline V gene (reference sequence). As DNA, the CDR3 is TGTGCTAGCAGCCGACAGATCACAGATACGCAGTATTTT. Protein: CASSRQITDTQYF.

The count of this clonotype is one. This chain connects TRBV7-2 to TRBJ1-5, with D hard to call. Germline V gene data show CDR1 as SGHTA and CDR2 as FQGNSA. This CDR3 region has 15 residues. The germline V and J ends were trimmed by 0 bases and 1 base, with 7 bases remaining between them. The CDR3 here is CASSLAGSSNQPQHF. The CDR3 DNA reads TGTGCCAGCAGCTTAGCTGGATCGAGCAATCAGCCCCAGCATTTT.

The chain is built from TRBV30 and TRBJ2-5; D uncertain. V dropped 4 bases and J dropped 0 bases, with 9 bases sitting between them. CDR1 GTSNPN and CDR2 SVGIG come from the germline V gene (reference sequence). This CDR3 spans 13 amino acids. CDR3 in amino acids: CAWTVQYQETQYF. The CDR3, as DNA: TGTGCCTGGACGGTGCAGTACCAAGAGACCCAGTACTTC.